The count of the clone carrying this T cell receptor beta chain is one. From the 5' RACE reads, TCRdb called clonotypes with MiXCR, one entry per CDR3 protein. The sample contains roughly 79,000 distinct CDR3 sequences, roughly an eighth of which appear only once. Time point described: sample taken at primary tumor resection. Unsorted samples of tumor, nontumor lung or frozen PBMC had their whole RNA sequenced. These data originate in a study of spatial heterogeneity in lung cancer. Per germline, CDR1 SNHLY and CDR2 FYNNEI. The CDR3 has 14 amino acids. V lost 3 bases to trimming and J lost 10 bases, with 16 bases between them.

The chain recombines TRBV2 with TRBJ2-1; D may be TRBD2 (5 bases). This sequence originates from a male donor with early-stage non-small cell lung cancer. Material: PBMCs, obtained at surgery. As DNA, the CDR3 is TGTGCCAGCAGTGATAGGGTTAGCGCCAACGAGCAGTTCTTC. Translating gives CASSDRVSANEQFF. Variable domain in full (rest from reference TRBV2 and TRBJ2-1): EPEVTQTPSHQVTQMGQEVILRCVPISNHLYFYWYRQILGQKVEFLVSFYNNEISEKSEIFDDQFSVERPDGSNFTLKIRSTKLEDSAMYFCASSDRVSANEQFFGPGTRLTVL.